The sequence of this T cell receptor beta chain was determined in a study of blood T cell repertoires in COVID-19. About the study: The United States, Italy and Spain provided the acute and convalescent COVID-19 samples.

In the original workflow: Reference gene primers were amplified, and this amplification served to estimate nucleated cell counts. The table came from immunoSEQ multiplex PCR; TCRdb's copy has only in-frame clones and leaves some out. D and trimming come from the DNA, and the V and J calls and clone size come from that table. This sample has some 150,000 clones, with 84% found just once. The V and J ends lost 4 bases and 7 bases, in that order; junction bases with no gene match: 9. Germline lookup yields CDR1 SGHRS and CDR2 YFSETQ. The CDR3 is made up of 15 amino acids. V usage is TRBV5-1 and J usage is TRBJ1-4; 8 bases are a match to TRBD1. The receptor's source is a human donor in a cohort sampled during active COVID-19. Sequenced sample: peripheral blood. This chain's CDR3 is CASSHWTGRSEKLFF. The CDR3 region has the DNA TGCGCCAGCAGCCACTGGACAGGGAGGAGTGAAAAACTGTTTTTT.